These 15 T cell receptor beta chains originate from one sample sequenced in a study of blood T cell repertoires in COVID-19. Only in-frame clones appear in the TCRdb table, and some are missing; sequencing was by immunoSEQ multiplex PCR. The sample has about 98,000 clones; approximately 86% are singletons. The sample taken for sequencing was peripheral blood. The receptors stem from a man aged 65 to 79 with active or convalescent COVID-19.

This clone was counted a single time. The chain uses TRBV6-1 and TRBJ2-3, with D possibly TRBD1 on 5 matching bases. The CDR3 contains 16 residues. V shed 2 bases and J shed 5 bases, with 17 bases lying between them. Germline V gene data show CDR1 as MNHNS and CDR2 as SASEGT. The CDR3 is CASSEKERGYVDTQYF. CDR3 nucleotides: TGTGCCAGCAGTGAAAAGGAAAGGGGCTACGTAGATACGCAGTATTTT.

The chain recombines TRBV27 with TRBJ1-1; 8 bases map to TRBD1. The CDR3 consists of 14 residues. The J segment lost 1 base and the V segment lost 7 bases, leaving 5 bases of the junction unmatched. Germline CDR1 reads MNHEY; CDR2 reads SMNVEV (reference sequence). The CDR3: CASTRDRSNTEAFF. DNA for the CDR3: TGTGCCAGCACCCGGGACAGGTCGAACACTGAAGCTTTCTTT.

J is TRBJ1-5 and V is TRBV3-1 (or the pseudogene TRBV3-2), with TRBD1 identical over 8 bases. This CDR3 is built from 16 residues. The ends lost 3 bases at V and 7 bases at J; junction bases unmatched: 11. Germline V gives CDR1 LGHDT, CDR2 YNNKEL (reference sequence). As DNA, the CDR3 is TGTGCCAGCAGCCACGTGGTGGACAGGGAGAACCAGCCCCAGCATTTT. This translates into CASSHVVDRENQPQHF.

The rearrangement uses TRBV14 and TRBJ2-1; 10 bases agree with TRBD1. From germline, CDR1 is SGHDN and CDR2 FVKESK. Trimming at V came to 4 bases and at J to 7 bases, leaving 7 bases not matched to a gene. There are 15 residues in the CDR3. Here the CDR3 DNA reads TGTGCCAGCAGCCCAGGACAGGGGGGGTGGAATGAGCAGTTCTTC. Translating it yields CASSPGQGGWNEQFF.

This chain's CDR3 is CATRGRPGGAVNEQFF. The CDR3 bases are TGTGCCACCAGGGGCCGTCCGGGGGGGGCCGTCAATGAGCAGTTCTTC. The chain is built from TRBV15 and TRBJ2-1; 8 nucleotides agree with TRBD2. CDR3 length equals 16 residues. With 6 bases clipped from V and 6 bases from J, the junction kept 13 bases outside the gene matches. Germline V gene data show CDR1 as LNHNV and CDR2 as YYDKDF (reference sequence).

The V call is TRBV27, the J call TRBJ2-5; D possibly corresponds to TRBD1 (6 bases). The germline V gene has CDR1 MNHEY and CDR2 SMNVEV (reference sequence). V lost 4 bases and J 1 base, leaving 10 bases between the germline ends. This CDR3 is built from 14 residues. The CDR3 region has the DNA TGTGCCAGCAGTTCCCTGGACAGCCAAGAGACCCAGTACTTC. As protein: CASSSLDSQETQYF.

The gene calls are TRBV6-5 and TRBJ2-1, with 7 positions matching TRBD1. There are 14 residues in the CDR3. The junction had 5 bases not matched to a gene; V was cut back by 7 bases and J by 2 bases. Per the germline V gene, CDR1 is MNHEY and CDR2 is SVGAGI. The CDR3 DNA reads TGTGCCAGCAAGGGGGCTGTTACCTACAATGAGCAGTTCTTC. Residues: CASKGAVTYNEQFF.

The CDR3 region has the DNA TGTGCCAGCAGTCCCTGGACAGGGGACGAGCAGTACTTC. Protein: CASSPWTGDEQYF. The J gene is TRBJ2-7, the V gene TRBV12-3 or TRBV12-4; 9 bases map to TRBD1. The CDR3 is 13 residues long. J was trimmed by 5 bases and V by 5 bases; bases with no gene match: 4.

Only a few counts were recorded for this clone. The J gene is TRBJ1-2, the V gene TRBV5-1; D not certain. V gave up 7 bases and J gave up 2 bases, with 9 bases separating them. From germline, CDR1 is SGHRS and CDR2 YFSETQ. CDR3 size: 12 residues. The CDR3 loop is CASSFLNYGYTF. The DNA of the CDR3 is TGCGCCAGCTCGTTCTTGAACTATGGCTACACCTTC.

The V call is TRBV14, the J call TRBJ2-5; 7 bases align to TRBD1. The CDR3 sequence is 15 residues long. Losses at the gene ends were 7 bases for V and 5 bases for J; bases not matched to a gene: 13. Germline CDR1 and CDR2: SGHDN and FVKESK. The CDR3 loop reads CASTADRSSGETQYF. CDR3 DNA: TGTGCCAGCACCGCGGACAGGTCTTCGGGGGAGACCCAGTACTTC.

This chain links TRBV6-5 with TRBJ1-3; D is unclear. V was pared by 8 bases and J by 0 bases, with 8 bases between. This CDR3 is built from 13 residues. Germline CDR1 is MNHEY and CDR2 is SVGAGI. CDR3 amino acids: CASGGVSGNTIYF. The CDR3 DNA reads as TGTGCCAGCGGAGGCGTCTCTGGAAACACCATATATTTT.

In this sample, this clone turned up once. V gene TRBV3-1 (or the pseudogene TRBV3-2) combines with J gene TRBJ2-1, with 9 bases that match TRBD2. CDR3 length: 16 residues. Germline lookup yields CDR1 LGHDT and CDR2 YNNKEL (reference sequence). J was trimmed by 3 bases and V by 1 base; bases with no gene match: 4. Here the CDR3 DNA reads TGTGCCAGCAGCCAAGTCCCTAGCGGGGACTACAATGAGCAGTTCTTC. Amino acid sequence: CASSQVPSGDYNEQFF.

V usage is TRBV7-9 and J usage is TRBJ2-3; 9 bases are shared with TRBD1. The CDR3 has 16 amino acids. With V trimmed by 6 bases and J by 1 base, 8 bases remained unmatched. The germline gives CDR1 SEHNR, CDR2 FQNEAQ (reference sequence). CDR3 sequence: CASRTGQGRGTDTQYF. Written as DNA, the CDR3 is TGTGCCAGCAGAACAGGACAGGGGCGGGGCACAGATACGCAGTATTTT.

This chain joins TRBV5-4 and TRBJ2-7; 10 bases are a match to TRBD2. Trimming cost V 4 bases and J 5 bases; bases outside gene matches: 9. This CDR3 is built from 15 residues. Germline V gives CDR1 SGHNT, CDR2 YYREEE (reference sequence). The CDR3 DNA reads as TGTGCCAGCAGCCTTCAAGCGGGGGGGCCGGACGAGCAGTACTTC. As protein: CASSLQAGGPDEQYF.

The V call is TRBV19, the J call TRBJ1-4, with D perhaps TRBD1 (5 bases). Germline CDR1 is LNHDA and CDR2 is SQIVND (reference sequence). Trimming removed 5 bases at V and 6 bases at J, with 16 bases between. The CDR3 sequence is 15 residues long. The CDR3 DNA sequence: TGTGCCAGTAGTGCCTGGACATTGGGTGATGAAAAACTGTTTTTT. Its translation is CASSAWTLGDEKLFF. Together with reference TRBV19 and TRBJ1-4, the CDR3 gives the full variable domain: DGGITQSPKYLFRKEGQNVTLSCEQNLNHDAMYWYRQDPGQGLRLIYYSQIVNDFQKGDIAEGYSVSREKKESFPLTVTSAQKNPTAFYLCASSAWTLGDEKLFFGSGTQLSVL.